Here is one T cell receptor beta chain with its context. This entry belongs to a study of T cells in Graves' hyperthyroidism and ophthalmopathy. Study as a whole: Peripheral blood was obtained at initial diagnosis, preceding any treatment.

CDR1 is SGHDN, CDR2 FVKESK, per germline. The CDR3 extends over 16 amino acids. The trim removed 6 bases at V and 9 bases at J, leaving 14 bases unmatched. Uncontrolled infection, other autoimmune disease, pregnancy or lactation excluded patients. The authors took PBMCs from roughly 9.7 ml fresh peripheral blood. Researchers took RNA transcripts and amplified the TCR beta CDR3 regions from them. HTBI primers drove first-round RT-PCR of the TCR CDR3. From the multiplex PCR reads, TCRdb called clonotypes with MiXCR, one entry per CDR3 protein. The sample holds 550,000 to 850,000 distinct CDR3 sequences, over 15% seen once.

Sequenced material: blood. This chain uses TRBV14 with TRBJ2-1; 10 positions agree with TRBD2. This sequence originates from a woman in her forties or fifties with Graves' hyperthyroidism that later progressed to Graves' ophthalmopathy. This CDR3 is CASSQTALAGRSEQFF. CDR3 DNA sequence: TGTGCCAGCAGTCAGACAGCACTAGCGGGGCGGAGTGAGCAGTTCTTC.